This T cell receptor (beta chain) was identified in a study of response to subunit inactivated influenza vaccine. Via MiXCR, TCRdb re-called the RT-PCR reads, giving one row per CDR3 protein. This table holds about 520,000 distinct CDR3 sequences, roughly 7.6% found once. V was clipped by 2 bases and J by 5 bases, with 12 bases between them. The CDR3 runs to 15 residues. Germline CDR1 MNHEY, CDR2 SMNVEV (reference sequence). This clonotype was detected many times. Its antigen is undetermined. Whole-study findings and limits: That few new T cells are recruited by each seasonal influenza vaccination was the authors' suggestion.

This TCR came from a man aged 45-69 years who received an inactivated influenza vaccine. The J gene is TRBJ2-2, the V gene TRBV27, with D perhaps matching TRBD1 or TRBD2 (5 bases each). Sequencing was performed on PBMCs from blood, taken approximately 25 months after vaccination. The chain's CDR3 is CASSLGTMLTGELFF. The CDR3 DNA follows: TGTGCCAGCAGTTTAGGGACCATGCTGACCGGGGAGCTGTTTTTT.